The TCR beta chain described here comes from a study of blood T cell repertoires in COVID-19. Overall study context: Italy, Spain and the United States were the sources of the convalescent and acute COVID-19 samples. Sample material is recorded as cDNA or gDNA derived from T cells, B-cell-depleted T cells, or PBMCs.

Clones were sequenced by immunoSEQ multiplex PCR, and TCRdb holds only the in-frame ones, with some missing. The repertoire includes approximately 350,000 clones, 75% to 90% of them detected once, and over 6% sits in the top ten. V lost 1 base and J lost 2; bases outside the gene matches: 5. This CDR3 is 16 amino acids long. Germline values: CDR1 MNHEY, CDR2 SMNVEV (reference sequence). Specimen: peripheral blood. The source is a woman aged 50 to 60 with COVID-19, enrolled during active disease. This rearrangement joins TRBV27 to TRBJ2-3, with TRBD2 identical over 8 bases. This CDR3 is CASSLYPGGPTDTQYF. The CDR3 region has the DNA TGTGCCAGCAGTTTATATCCGGGAGGGCCCACAGATACGCAGTATTTT.